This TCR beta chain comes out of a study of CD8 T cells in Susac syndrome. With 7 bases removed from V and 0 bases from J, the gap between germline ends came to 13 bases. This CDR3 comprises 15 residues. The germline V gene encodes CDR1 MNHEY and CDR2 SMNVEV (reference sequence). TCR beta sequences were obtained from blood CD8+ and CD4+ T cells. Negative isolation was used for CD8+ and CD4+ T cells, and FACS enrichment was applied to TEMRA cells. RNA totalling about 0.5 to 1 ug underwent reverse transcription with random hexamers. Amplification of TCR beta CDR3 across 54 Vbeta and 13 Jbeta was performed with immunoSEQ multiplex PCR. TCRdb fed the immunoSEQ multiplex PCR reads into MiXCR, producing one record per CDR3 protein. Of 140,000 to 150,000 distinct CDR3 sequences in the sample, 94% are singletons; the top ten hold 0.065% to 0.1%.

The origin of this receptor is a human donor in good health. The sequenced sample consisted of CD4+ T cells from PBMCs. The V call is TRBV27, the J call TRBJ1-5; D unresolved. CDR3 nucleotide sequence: TGTGCCAGCACCACCCTCCCGTTTAGCAATCAGCCCCAGCATTTT. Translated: CASTTLPFSNQPQHF.